These T cell receptor beta chains were read from a single sample in a study of T cells in Graves' hyperthyroidism and ophthalmopathy. TCRdb itself ran the multiplex PCR reads through MiXCR, one entry per CDR3 protein. The sample carries around 720,000 distinct CDR3 sequences, just over 35% recorded once. Sequences were obtained from blood. The source of these receptors is a woman aged 40 to 50 with Graves' hyperthyroidism. CDR3s include the opening cysteine and the closing phenylalanine or tryptophan. D genes are given only for firm matches. Not every row has a clone size; where given, it reads once, few, many or a size class.

cdr3_nt: TGTGCCATCAGGTTCCAGGGAGGCTCCTACGAGCAGTACTTC
cdr3_aa: CAIRFQGGSYEQYF
clone_size: -
j_call: TRBJ2-7
v_call: TRBV10-3
d_call: -

cdr3_nt: TGTGCCAGCAGTTTATCGAGAGGCGGGGTGGACAGCCACGGAAACACCATATATTTT
cdr3_aa: CASSLSRGGVDSHGNTIYF
clone_size: -
j_call: TRBJ1-3
v_call: TRBV7-4
d_call: -

cdr3_nt: TGTGCCAGCAGTTTAAAGGCAGGGAGAAATGGCTACACCTTC
cdr3_aa: CASSLKAGRNGYTF
clone_size: -
j_call: TRBJ1-2
v_call: TRBV15
d_call: -

cdr3_nt: TGTGCCACCAGTGATTTCGGACAGGGGAGCGGCACAGATACGCAGTATTTT
cdr3_aa: CATSDFGQGSGTDTQYF
clone_size: few
j_call: TRBJ2-3
v_call: TRBV24-1
d_call: TRBD1

cdr3_nt: TGTGCCATCAGTGAGCGGGACCTTCACCCCGAGCAGTACTTC
cdr3_aa: CAISERDLHPEQYF
clone_size: many
j_call: TRBJ2-7
v_call: TRBV10-3
d_call: -

cdr3_nt: TGTGCCATCAGTGTAAGTGGCTATGGCTACACCTTC
cdr3_aa: CAISVSGYGYTF
clone_size: once
j_call: TRBJ1-2
v_call: TRBV10-3
d_call: -

cdr3_nt: TGTGCCGTCAGTGAGCGGGGACAGGGGGAGTCACCCCTCCACTTC
cdr3_aa: CAVSERGQGESPLHF
clone_size: once
j_call: TRBJ2-7
v_call: TRBV10-3
d_call: TRBD1

cdr3_nt: TGTGCCAGTAGTTCACAGGGAAGAAATCAGCCCCAGCATTTT
cdr3_aa: CASSSQGRNQPQHF
clone_size: many
j_call: TRBJ1-5
v_call: TRBV19
d_call: -

cdr3_nt: TGTGCCAGCAGTTCCCCCGCAGGGTTGGAGACCCAGTACTTC
cdr3_aa: CASSSPAGLETQYF
clone_size: few
j_call: TRBJ2-5
v_call: TRBV27
d_call: -

cdr3_nt: TGTGCCAGCAGACCCCTCTGGGGGGGCCCCTCCTACGAGCAGTACTTC
cdr3_aa: CASRPLWGGPSYEQYF
clone_size: -
j_call: TRBJ2-7
v_call: TRBV5-8
d_call: -

cdr3_nt: TGTGCCACCAGTGATGGGGCCCTGGATACGCAGTATTTT
cdr3_aa: CATSDGALDTQYF
clone_size: -
j_call: TRBJ2-3
v_call: TRBV24-1
d_call: -

cdr3_nt: TGCAGCGTTGAAGCACAGGCGAACACTGAAGCTTTCTTT
cdr3_aa: CSVEAQANTEAFF
clone_size: many
j_call: TRBJ1-1
v_call: TRBV29-1
d_call: -

cdr3_nt: TGTGCCAGCAGCCGGGGGGGACAGGGGGCTCGCACTGAAGCTTTCTTT
cdr3_aa: CASSRGGQGARTEAFF
clone_size: -
j_call: TRBJ1-1
v_call: TRBV4-2
d_call: TRBD1

cdr3_nt: TGTGCCAGCAGCGTGGCTACGGGGGGAGAGACCCAGTACTTC
cdr3_aa: CASSVATGGETQYF
clone_size: -
j_call: TRBJ2-5
v_call: TRBV9
d_call: TRBD2

cdr3_nt: TGTGCCAGCAGCCCCTCCCCTGGGGGACTTAAGAACACTGAAGCTTTCTTT
cdr3_aa: CASSPSPGGLKNTEAFF
clone_size: few
j_call: TRBJ1-1
v_call: TRBV7-9
d_call: -

cdr3_nt: TGTGCCAGCAGCCAAGAGGAGGCAACTAATGAAAAACTGTTTTTT
cdr3_aa: CASSQEEATNEKLFF
clone_size: -
j_call: TRBJ1-4
v_call: TRBV4-2
d_call: -

cdr3_nt: TGTGCCAGCAGTTTAGGAGTGGACGGAAACACCATATATTTT
cdr3_aa: CASSLGVDGNTIYF
clone_size: few
j_call: TRBJ1-3
v_call: TRBV12-3/TRBV12-4
d_call: -

cdr3_nt: TGCAGCGTTAGTTACCGGGACGCGAACACTGAAGCTTTCTTT
cdr3_aa: CSVSYRDANTEAFF
clone_size: many
j_call: TRBJ1-1
v_call: TRBV29-1
d_call: -

cdr3_nt: TGCAGCTCGAGGCGAGAGAGTACTGAAGCTTTCTTT
cdr3_aa: CSSRRESTEAFF
clone_size: many
j_call: TRBJ1-1
v_call: TRBV29-1
d_call: -

cdr3_nt: TGTGCCAGCAGGGCGACTAGACTCACCCAAGACGAGCAGTACTTC
cdr3_aa: CASRATRLTQDEQYF
clone_size: -
j_call: TRBJ2-7
v_call: TRBV6-2/TRBV6-3
d_call: -

cdr3_nt: TGTGCCACCAGTGATCCCGGGCTAGCGGGAGACAATGAGCAGTTCTTC
cdr3_aa: CATSDPGLAGDNEQFF
clone_size: -
j_call: TRBJ2-1
v_call: TRBV24-1
d_call: TRBD2

cdr3_nt: TGTGCCAGCAGCCAATTTGGGGGGAGCACTGAAGCTTTCTTT
cdr3_aa: CASSQFGGSTEAFF
clone_size: -
j_call: TRBJ1-1
v_call: TRBV14
d_call: -

cdr3_nt: TGTGCCAGCAGCTTAATCATATACGAGCAGTACTTC
cdr3_aa: CASSLIIYEQYF
clone_size: many
j_call: TRBJ2-7
v_call: TRBV7-8
d_call: -

cdr3_nt: TGTGCCAGCTCACCACGAGCCGGGACACCTAACACCGGGGAGCTGTTTTTT
cdr3_aa: CASSPRAGTPNTGELFF
clone_size: -
j_call: TRBJ2-2
v_call: TRBV2
d_call: -

cdr3_nt: TGCAGTGCCGCTAGCGGGAGAAGGCCTAACTATGGCTACACCTTC
cdr3_aa: CSAASGRRPNYGYTF
clone_size: -
j_call: TRBJ1-2
v_call: TRBV20-1
d_call: -

cdr3_nt: TGTGCCAGCAGTTTTACGAAGACTGAAGCTTTCTTT
cdr3_aa: CASSFTKTEAFF
clone_size: -
j_call: TRBJ1-1
v_call: TRBV12-3/TRBV12-4
d_call: -

cdr3_nt: TGTGCCATCAGTGAGTCGAAGGTCCCGGGTCAGCCCCAGCATTTT
cdr3_aa: CAISESKVPGQPQHF
clone_size: many
j_call: TRBJ1-5
v_call: TRBV10-3
d_call: -

cdr3_nt: TGCAGTGCTAGGAATCCCAGCGGGAGTGACGAGCAGTACTTC
cdr3_aa: CSARNPSGSDEQYF
clone_size: -
j_call: TRBJ2-7
v_call: TRBV20-1
d_call: TRBD2

cdr3_nt: TGTGCCAGCAGCACCAGCGCTACCTCCTACGAGCAGTACTTC
cdr3_aa: CASSTSATSYEQYF
clone_size: many
j_call: TRBJ2-7
v_call: TRBV7-2
d_call: -

cdr3_nt: TGTGCCAGCAGCGCTCGTACCGGCAGACAGATCTATGGCTACACCTTC
cdr3_aa: CASSARTGRQIYGYTF
clone_size: many
j_call: TRBJ1-2
v_call: TRBV7-8
d_call: -

cdr3_nt: TGTGCCAGCAGCGCACAGGGAAGCAACTCTGGGGCCAACGTCCTGACTTTC
cdr3_aa: CASSAQGSNSGANVLTF
clone_size: many
j_call: TRBJ2-6
v_call: TRBV7-3
d_call: -

cdr3_nt: TGTGCTAGCAGCTTCCGGACGGCCCAAGAGACCCAGTACTTC
cdr3_aa: CASSFRTAQETQYF
clone_size: -
j_call: TRBJ2-5
v_call: TRBV7-7
d_call: -